The 29 T cell receptor beta chains given below trace back to one sample, sequenced in a study of monozygotic twins with inflammatory bowel disease. TCRdb re-called the 5' RACE reads; one entry per CDR3 protein, DNA not given. The table for this sample gives 300,000 to 450,000 distinct CDR3 sequences. The sequencing input was blood. These receptors were obtained from a human donor with ulcerative colitis or Crohn's disease, or a healthy co-twin of an affected twin (not recorded which).

The chain recombines TRBV20-1 with TRBJ1-5; with no DNA, the TCRdb D assignment of TRBD1 cannot be verified. The germline gives CDR1 DFQATT, CDR2 SNEGSKA (reference sequence). CDR3 length: 15 amino acids. The CDR3 here is CSAGPGQGHNQPQHF.

J is TRBJ1-6 and V is TRBV7-2; TCRdb's D call, TRBD1, is unchecked because there is no DNA. This CDR3 has 14 amino acids. Germline V gene lookup returns CDR1 SGHTA and CDR2 FQGNSA. This CDR3 reads CASSLEGAYSPLHF.

The chain combines TRBV24-1 with TRBJ2-7; TCRdb selects TRBD1, and the lack of DNA leaves this call unchecked. Germline V gene data show CDR1 as KGHDR and CDR2 as SFDVKD. The CDR3 runs to 12 residues. The CDR3 reads CATGDGSYEQYF.

The genes are TRBV18 and TRBJ2-1; there is no DNA to check the TCRdb D call of TRBD2. The germline CDR1 and CDR2 sequences are KGHSH and LQKENI. The CDR3 is 16 amino acids. CDR3 sequence reads: CASSPPGLAGTGEQFF. The full variable domain, completed using reference TRBV18 and TRBJ2-1, is NAGVMQNPRHLVRRRGQEARLRCSPMKGHSHVYWYRQLPEEGLKFMVYLQKENIIDESGMPKERFSAEFPKEGPSILRIQQVVRGDSAAYFCASSPPGLAGTGEQFFGPGTRLTVL.

This chain links TRBV6-2 or TRBV6-3 with TRBJ2-7; TCRdb calls TRBD2, which cannot be checked without DNA. Germline V gene lookup returns CDR1 MNHEY and CDR2 SVGEGT. The CDR3 is made up of 16 amino acids. The CDR3 spells CASSYSPQGRIYEQYF.

The chain has TRBV21-1 and TRBJ2-5; TCRdb's D call of TRBD1 is untestable without DNA. TRBV21-1 represents a pseudogene. The CDR3 loop spans 16 amino acids. The CDR3 here is CASSKAGQGRQETQYF.

This rearrangement joins TRBV15 to TRBJ1-1; TCRdb indicates TRBD1, and absent DNA this call remains unverified. This CDR3 is built from 16 residues. Germline-derived CDR1 and CDR2 are LNHNV and YYDKDF (reference sequence). CDR3 sequence: CATSREIGRLATEAFF.

This sequence joins TRBV7-3 and TRBJ1-1. Germline assignment: CDR1 SGHTA and CDR2 FQGTGA. The CDR3 totals 14 residues. CDR3 sequence: CASSLWTSFTETFF.

The chain employs TRBV27 and TRBJ1-6; the TCRdb call, TRBD1, lacks DNA for checking. Per germline, CDR1 MNHEY and CDR2 SMNVEV (reference sequence). This CDR3 is built from 19 residues. The CDR3 sequence: CASSQHRGSIGSYNSPLHF.

The rearrangement joins TRBV7-2 to TRBJ1-1; with no DNA, the TCRdb D assignment of TRBD1 cannot be verified. The CDR3 extends over 15 amino acids. Germline V gene lookup returns CDR1 SGHTA and CDR2 FQGNSA. The CDR3 protein is CASSPQTGVNTEAFF.

This chain joins TRBV11-1 and TRBJ2-3; TCRdb indicates TRBD2, and absent DNA this call remains unverified. The CDR3 totals 16 residues. Per the germline V gene, CDR1 is SGHAT and CDR2 is FQDESV (reference sequence). CDR3 sequence reads: CASSFGGGYLTDTQYF.

This sequence joins TRBV5-1 and TRBJ2-1; TCRdb's assignment of TRBD2 cannot be checked, as there is no DNA. CDR1 and CDR2 (germline): SGHRS, YFSETQ. The CDR3 extends over 17 amino acids. CDR3: CASSLVGGGHSYNEQFF.

This chain joins TRBV25-1 and TRBJ1-2; TCRdb returns TRBD1, unconfirmable since there is no DNA. The CDR3 covers 12 residues. Germline V gene sequence: CDR1 MGHDK, CDR2 SYGVNS. The CDR3 loop is CASSDGGYGYTF.

The chain links TRBV18 to TRBJ2-7; there is no DNA to check the TCRdb D call of TRBD1. This CDR3 region has 13 residues. Germline CDR1 KGHSH, CDR2 LQKENI. CDR3 loop: CASSDDRDYEQYF.

V and J are TRBV29-1 and TRBJ2-5; TCRdb gives TRBD2 as the D gene, but with no DNA this cannot be confirmed. The CDR3 is made up of 13 amino acids. The germline V gene encodes CDR1 SQVTM and CDR2 ANQGSEA. The CDR3 reads CSAAGTSRETQYF.

The genes are TRBV19 and TRBJ1-1; no DNA is available, so the TRBD1 call from TCRdb remains unchecked. CDR1 is LNHDA and CDR2 is SQIVND in the germline V gene (reference sequence). The CDR3 spans 17 residues. The CDR3 here is CASSIGGQGASGTEAFF.

The rearrangement joins TRBV15 to TRBJ2-1; the D call of TRBD1 rests on TCRdb alone, since no DNA is present to check it. The length of the CDR3 is 16 residues. Germline V lookup: CDR1 LNHNV, CDR2 YYDKDF (reference sequence). This chain's CDR3 is CATSRDPGGSRNEQFF.

The V gene is TRBV9, the J gene TRBJ2-7; TCRdb names TRBD2, which stays unverified in the absence of DNA. The V gene's germline CDR1 is SGDLS and CDR2 YYNGEE. The CDR3 loop spans 15 amino acids. CDR3 sequence reads: CASSVLAGGSYEQYF.

The V and J genes are TRBV19 and TRBJ1-2; with no DNA, the TCRdb D assignment of TRBD1 cannot be verified. Germline V lookup: CDR1 LNHDA, CDR2 SQIVND (reference sequence). CDR3 length: 15 residues. CDR3 region: CASRITGASMAGYTF.

The V and J genes are TRBV28 and TRBJ2-6; TCRdb lists TRBD2, though no DNA is available to test this call. The CDR3 length is 18 residues. Germline V gives CDR1 MDHEN, CDR2 SYDVKM. The CDR3 protein is CASSSPPGALSGANVLTF.

The rearrangement uses TRBV5-1 and TRBJ2-1; TCRdb lists TRBD1, though no DNA is available to test this call. Per the germline V gene, CDR1 is SGHRS and CDR2 is YFSETQ. The CDR3 loop spans 13 amino acids. CDR3 amino acids: CASTDTDRGEQFF.

The genes are TRBV12-3 or TRBV12-4 and TRBJ1-2; TCRdb lists TRBD1, though no DNA is available to test this call. The CDR3 consists of 14 residues. CDR3 sequence: CASSTSGQVRGYTF.

The chain has TRBV5-6 and TRBJ1-1; TCRdb reports TRBD1, a call that lacks DNA to check it against. Germline V gene data show CDR1 as SGHDT and CDR2 as YYEEEE. This CDR3 comprises 15 residues. This CDR3 reads CASSLAQGRNTEAFF.

The CDR3 protein is CSARPGFESYEQYF. The gene calls are TRBV20-1 and TRBJ2-7; the TCRdb D gene call, TRBD1, has no DNA to confirm it. In germline, CDR1 is DFQATT, CDR2 SNEGSKA (reference sequence). This CDR3 has 14 residues.

The V call is TRBV4-3, the J call TRBJ2-7; TCRdb proposes TRBD1, but this gene call is untestable without DNA. CDR1 is LGHNA and CDR2 is YSLEER in the germline V gene. This CDR3 region has 17 residues. The CDR3 reads CASSQALRRDSYYEQYF.

This chain connects TRBV7-3 to TRBJ1-2; TCRdb lists TRBD1, though no DNA is available to test this call. Germline CDR1 is SGHTA and CDR2 is FQGTGA. The CDR3 totals 15 residues. CDR3 residues: CASSLTGDSNYGYTF.

This chain connects TRBV20-1 to TRBJ1-2. The CDR3 extends over 14 amino acids. The germline V gene has CDR1 DFQATT and CDR2 SNEGSKA (reference sequence). The CDR3 loop is CSASTAGAVEGYTF.

The chain uses TRBV9 and TRBJ2-6; the TRBD1 assignment by TCRdb is unverifiable without DNA. CDR1 is SGDLS, CDR2 YYNGEE, per germline. The CDR3 runs 17 residues. The CDR3 sequence is CASSPRASYSGANVLTF.

The chain carries TRBV7-6 and TRBJ1-5; TCRdb picks TRBD1, but there is no DNA to check that call. From germline, CDR1 is SGHVS and CDR2 FNYEAQ. The CDR3 is 13 residues long. The CDR3 here is CASSPRERQPQHF.